A selection of T cell receptor beta chains follows, all from one sample in a study of T cell responses to AZD1222 COVID-19 vaccine. The table came from immunoSEQ multiplex PCR; TCRdb's copy has only in-frame clones and leaves some out. The sample gives more than 80,000 clones, about 90% of which show up once; 3.1% is in the top ten. This specimen was peripheral blood, taken 28 days after the second AZD1222 dose. The receptor source for this set is an adult who received the AZD1222 COVID-19 vaccine. CDR3s include the opening cysteine and the closing phenylalanine or tryptophan. The D gene is left open where the match is weak. Expanded clones get a size class; other rows say once, few or many, or leave the size out.

clone size	D gene	V gene	J gene	CDR3 DNA	CDR3 protein
NA	NA	TRBV3-1/TRBV3-2	TRBJ1-1	TGTGCCAGCACTCGCCGAGAGATGAACACTGAAGCTTTCTTT	CASTRREMNTEAFF
NA	TRBD2	TRBV6-5	TRBJ2-7	TGTGCCAGCAAACAGGGCAGCGGGGGCACCTACGAGCAGTACTTC	CASKQGSGGTYEQYF
NA	NA	TRBV11-3	TRBJ2-7	TGTGCCAGCAGCTTGGGCAGAGGATCCTACGAGCAGTACTTC	CASSLGRGSYEQYF
NA	TRBD2	TRBV6-2/TRBV6-3	TRBJ2-1	TGTGCCAGCAGTTTCTCAACCGAAAGGACTAGCGGGGGCCTCCATGAGCAGTTCTTC	CASSFSTERTSGGLHEQFF
NA	NA	TRBV6-5	TRBJ1-6	TGTGCCAGCAAACAAAGTTTTCAGGGAGAATCACCCCTCCACTTT	CASKQSFQGESPLHF
NA	NA	TRBV4-1	TRBJ1-5	TGCGCCAGCAGCCGGGTGTCAGGTCAGCCCCAGCATTTT	CASSRVSGQPQHF
NA	NA	TRBV5-1	TRBJ2-6	TGCGCCAGCAGCCCTGTATCTGGGGCCAACGTCCTGACTTTC	CASSPVSGANVLTF
NA	NA	TRBV10-1	TRBJ2-1	TGCGCCAGCAGTGAATCGGTGAGCTCCTACAATGAGCAGTTCTTC	CASSESVSSYNEQFF
NA	NA	TRBV25-1	TRBJ2-5	TGTGCCAGCAGTGAATGGAGCGTAGAGTACCAAGAGACCCAGTACTTC	CASSEWSVEYQETQYF
NA	NA	TRBV6-1	TRBJ1-5	TGTGCCAGCAGTGAAGAGGGAGGGTTTAGGCAGCCCCAGCATTTT	CASSEEGGFRQPQHF
NA	NA	TRBV28	TRBJ1-5	TGTGCCAGCAGGGGAGCGGGGCTACGCAATCAGCCCCAGCATTTT	CASRGAGLRNQPQHF
NA	NA	TRBV4-2	TRBJ2-2	TGTGCCAGCAGCCTCCGGGGGGCTAGCGGTAGGGGGGAGCTGTTTTTT	CASSLRGASGRGELFF
NA	NA	TRBV6-5	TRBJ2-1	TGTGCCAGCACCCCCCTCCGGGCAAACAATGAGCAGTTCTTC	CASTPLRANNEQFF
NA	NA	TRBV20-1	TRBJ1-2	TGCAGTGCTAGTCTGGGGGGTTTGTCCTATGGCTACACCTTC	CSASLGGLSYGYTF
NA	NA	TRBV9	TRBJ1-5	TGTGCCAGCAGCGCGGGGGTGGTCAATCAGCCCCAGCATTTT	CASSAGVVNQPQHF
once	TRBD1	TRBV19	TRBJ2-5	TGTGCCAGTAGTATTACAGGGGGCCAAGAGACCCAGTACTTC	CASSITGGQETQYF
NA	NA	TRBV6-5	TRBJ1-3	TGTGCCACCTACAACCCCGGGGCTGGAAACACCATATATTTT	CATYNPGAGNTIYF
NA	NA	TRBV28	TRBJ2-2	TGTGCCAGCAGTTTAAGGAGGCAGGAGGCCGCCGGGGAGCTGTTTTTT	CASSLRRQEAAGELFF
NA	TRBD1	TRBV29-1	TRBJ2-7	TGCAGCGTTGAAGGACAGGGGATCTACGAGCAGTACTTC	CSVEGQGIYEQYF
NA	TRBD1	TRBV5-1	TRBJ1-1	TGCGCCAGCAGCCACAATGGACAGGGGGCTGAAGCTTTCTTT	CASSHNGQGAEAFF
NA	NA	TRBV19	TRBJ2-1	TGTGCCAGTAGTATGGTCCTAGGTAACAATGAGCAGTTCTTC	CASSMVLGNNEQFF
NA	TRBD2	TRBV7-8	TRBJ2-7	TGTGCCAGCAGCTCTAGGACTAGCGGGGCTACCTACGAGCAGTACTTC	CASSSRTSGATYEQYF
once	TRBD1	TRBV9	TRBJ1-5	TGTGCCAGCAGCGGGCGGGACAGCTATCAGCCCCAGCATTTT	CASSGRDSYQPQHF
once	NA	TRBV12-5	TRBJ2-1	TGTGCTAGTGGTTTGGGCCCCCCGGGTCTGAGCTCCTACAATGAGCAGTTCTTC	CASGLGPPGLSSYNEQFF
NA	TRBD1	TRBV12-3/TRBV12-4	TRBJ1-1	TGTGCCAGCAGATTCACAGGGGGCACTGAAGCTTTCTTT	CASRFTGGTEAFF
NA	NA	TRBV30	TRBJ2-1	TGTGCCTGGAGTGTACTCCAGAACAATGAGCAGTTCTTC	CAWSVLQNNEQFF
medium-sized	NA	TRBV2	TRBJ1-5	TGTGCCAGCAGAGGGAGGGAAGGGCAGCCCCAGCATTTT	CASRGREGQPQHF
NA	NA	TRBV6-5	TRBJ1-4	TGTGCCAGCAGTTCCCCGACAGGTGGTAGAAATGAAAAACTGTTTTTT	CASSSPTGGRNEKLFF
once	TRBD1	TRBV5-5	TRBJ2-7	TGTGCCAGCAGCACCGCCTTCCGGACAGGTTCCTACGAGCAGTACTTC	CASSTAFRTGSYEQYF
NA	NA	TRBV2	TRBJ1-1	TGTGCCAGCAGTGAAGCGCGAAGGAACACTGAAGCTTTCTTT	CASSEARRNTEAFF
NA	TRBD1	TRBV19	TRBJ1-6	TGTGCCAGTAGTATCGGACAGGAGATTTCACCCCTCCACTTT	CASSIGQEISPLHF
once	TRBD1	TRBV28	TRBJ1-5	TGTGCCAGCAGTTTCTGGGGACAGGGCGGAAATCAGCCCCAGCATTTT	CASSFWGQGGNQPQHF
NA	NA	TRBV9	TRBJ2-1	TGTGCCAGCAGCCGAGCGGGTATTGAGACAGGGAAGATTTACAATGAGCAGTTCTTC	CASSRAGIETGKIYNEQFF
NA	NA	TRBV6-5	TRBJ1-6	TGTGCCAGCAGTTACGCCCAGGGTGCGGGTTCACCCCTCCACTTT	CASSYAQGAGSPLHF
NA	NA	TRBV7-5	TRBJ1-2	TGTGTCAGAAGCTTACCCCCGGGAAGGGGGGAAAGTTTTGGCTACACCTTC	CVRSLPPGRGESFGYTF
NA	TRBD1	TRBV11-2	TRBJ1-1	TGTGCCAGCAGCATCACAGGGGTACCGAACACTGAAGCTTTCTTT	CASSITGVPNTEAFF
NA	NA	TRBV6-5	TRBJ1-5	TGTGCCAGCAGTCCCTGGGGGCGCGATCAGCCCCAGCATTTT	CASSPWGRDQPQHF
once	NA	TRBV30	TRBJ2-7	TGTGCCTGGAACACCGGGGGCTACGAGCAGTACTTC	CAWNTGGYEQYF
NA	NA	TRBV19	TRBJ1-4	TGTGCCAGTACCTCCGGACGGCACATGACGGGACTGCTTGAAAAACTGTTTTTT	CASTSGRHMTGLLEKLFF
NA	NA	TRBV11-3	TRBJ2-3	TGTGCCAGCAGCTTAAATACCCTAGGCTCCACAGATACGCAGTATTTT	CASSLNTLGSTDTQYF
NA	NA	TRBV4-1	TRBJ1-5	TGCGCCAGCAGCCAAGGATCCTCGCCCCAGCATTTT	CASSQGSSPQHF
NA	NA	TRBV18	TRBJ2-7	TGTGCCAGCTCAGACAAGAGCTCCTACGAGCAGTACTTC	CASSDKSSYEQYF
NA	TRBD1	TRBV7-3	TRBJ2-7	TGTGCCAGCAGCTTAAATGGGGACAGGAACTCCTACGAGCAGTACTTC	CASSLNGDRNSYEQYF
many	NA	TRBV10-3	TRBJ2-7	TGTGCCATCAGTGGGACAGTCCCGGCGACATGGCCCTACGAGCAGTACTTC	CAISGTVPATWPYEQYF
NA	NA	TRBV4-3	TRBJ1-1	TGCGCCAGCAGTAGGACGGCCGCGAACACTGAAGCTTTCTTT	CASSRTAANTEAFF